Each of the 23 T cell receptor beta chains below was sequenced from the same sample in a study of tumor and adjacent non-tumor tissue in lung cancer. The template was RNA from unsorted bulk tissue. Distant lung tissue was collected more than 3 cm away from the tumor edge. TCRbeta libraries were built with three rounds of nested PCR, modified from ARM-PCR. TCRdb re-called the multiplex PCR reads through MiXCR, storing one row per CDR3 protein. The table records tens of thousands of distinct CDR3 sequences, around 67% of them present only once. Sequenced sample: distant non-tumor lung tissue. These receptors were collected from a woman aged 70 to 79 with non-small cell lung cancer.

This rearrangement joins TRBV12-3 or TRBV12-4 to TRBJ1-1; no reliable D call. The V end lost 1 base, the J end lost 10 bases, and 16 bases lay between the germline ends. The CDR3 sequence is 14 residues long. The CDR3 DNA is TGTGCCAGCAGTTTAGAGGGTCTAGAATCGGCAGCTTTCTTT. It specifies CASSLEGLESAAFF.

Comment on this clonotype: The CDR3 carries no conserved terminal phenylalanine or tryptophan, so it likely arises from a read error. This chain uses TRBV29-1 with TRBJ1-1; D remains unclear. Germline V gene data show CDR1 as SQVTM and CDR2 as ANQGSEA. The CDR3 spans 16 residues. CDR3: CSVEDQTAVSATDAFS. In DNA form, the CDR3 reads TGCAGCGTTGAAGACCAAACAGCGGTATCGGCCACTGATGCTTTCTCT.

In its sample, this clonotype was seen many times. V is TRBV29-1 and J is TRBJ2-7, with 7 bases lining up with TRBD2. The CDR3 is made up of 11 amino acids. Germline CDR1 is SQVTM and CDR2 is ANQGSEA. CDR3 sequence reads: CTCGSRDEQYF. For the CDR3, the DNA is TGCACCTGCGGGAGTCGGGACGAGCAGTACTTC.

In this sample, this clonotype turned up once. The J gene is TRBJ1-1, the V gene TRBV6-1, with a tentative D call TRBD1 (5 bases). The germline V gene has CDR1 MNHNS and CDR2 SASEGT. The CDR3 spans 17 residues. V lost 0 bases, J lost 4 bases, and 18 bases lay in between. In nucleotides, the CDR3 is TGTGCCAGCAGTGAAGCCGGGGTGGCAGGGCGTACCACTGAAGCTTTCTTT. It encodes CASSEAGVAGRTTEAFF.

To note about this clonotype: In this CDR3 the conserved last residue, phenylalanine or tryptophan, is missing, so a read error is likely. This sequence joins TRBV5-1 and TRBJ1-4; D uncertain. This CDR3 region has 13 residues. Germline V gene data show CDR1 as SGHRS and CDR2 as YFSETQ. Deletions cut 2 bases from V and 5 bases from J, with 7 bases between. The CDR3 spells CASSFGENEKLFY. CDR3 bases: TGCGCCAGCAGCTTTGGGGAAAATGAAAAACTGTTTTAT.

This clonotype was seen a single time. The chain couples TRBV6-1 to TRBJ1-5; weak D call: TRBD1 (5 bases). The germline gives CDR1 MNHNS, CDR2 SASEGT. V lost 7 bases, J lost 11 bases, and 15 bases lay in between. CDR3 size: 12 residues. The CDR3 sequence: CASKRGDQSQHF. CDR3 DNA: TGTGCCAGCAAAAGAGGGGACCAGTCCCAGCATTTT.

Points on this clonotype: A junction boundary mismatches the germline segment, possibly from a read error. V is TRBV29-1 and J is TRBJ2-1; D remains unclear. The CDR3 runs to 12 residues. Germline assignment: CDR1 SQVTM and CDR2 ANQGSEA. The CDR3 bases are TGCAGGGTTGAAACACAGTACGATGAGCAGTTCTTC. It specifies CRVETQYDEQFF.

Worth noting for this clonotype: The CDR3 does not close with the conserved phenylalanine or tryptophan, likely indicating a read error. CDR3 DNA: TGTGTCGAGCGGGAGGGCCGCAATGAGCAGTTCTTG. Translation: CVEREGRNEQFL. The chain is built from TRBV28 and TRBJ2-1; 10 nucleotides align to TRBD2. Germline-derived CDR1 and CDR2 are MDHEN and SYDVKM. CDR3 length equals 12 residues.

This clonotype was recorded at least ten times. The V gene is TRBV5-8, the J gene TRBJ2-2; maybe TRBD2 (5 bases). V was cut by 1 base and J by 6 bases, with 10 bases left in between. Germline lookup yields CDR1 SGHTS and CDR2 YDEGEE. CDR3 length: 14 amino acids. The CDR3 DNA reads as TGTGCCAGCAGCTTGAACGCGGGCCCCGGGGAGCTGTTTTTT. Translated, it gives CASSLNAGPGELFF.

J is TRBJ1-1 and V is TRBV11-2; perhaps TRBD1 as D (5 bases). V dropped 8 bases and J dropped 8 bases, with 27 bases sitting between them. This CDR3 comprises 16 residues. The germline CDR1 and CDR2 sequences are SGHAT and FQNNGV. CDR3 in amino acids: CASGSHVLGQQREAFF. CDR3 DNA: TGTGCCAGCGGCTCACACGTATTGGGGCAGCAACGGGAAGCTTTCTTT.

The V gene is TRBV6-9, the J gene TRBJ2-5; no clear D. The CDR3 totals 16 residues. V lost 3 bases and J 2 bases, leaving 16 bases between the germline ends. Per the germline V gene, CDR1 is MNHGY and CDR2 is SVAAGI. The CDR3: CASSYSYMSSQETQYF. The CDR3 DNA sequence: TGTGCCAGCAGTTACTCGTACATGTCAAGTCAAGAGACCCAGTACTTC.

In this sample, this clonotype turned up once. Lacking the conserved final phenylalanine or tryptophan, this CDR3 likely reflects a read error. It is unclear where the CDR3 begins or ends on the DNA, so no DNA is shown, and the CDR3 is as TCRdb lists it. The V gene is TRBV20-1, the J gene TRBJ2-7; TRBD2 reflects the table's D call only, with no check against the DNA. The length of the CDR3 is 12 amino acids, counting both ends. Looked up from germline, CDR1 is DFQATT and CDR2 is SNEGSKA (reference sequence). CDR3 in amino acids: CSAGSTGTPRYL.

Points on this clonotype: Compared with germline, one end of the junction differs, possibly owing to a read error. The V call is TRBV6-5, the J call TRBJ1-2, with 7 bases identical to TRBD1. The CDR3 spans 16 residues. Per germline, CDR1 MNHEY and CDR2 SVGAGI. Here the CDR3 reads CASRRDSPTGSYSYIF. The CDR3 region has the DNA TGTGCCAGCAGACGCGACAGCCCGACAGGGTCCTATAGCTACATCTTC.

This chain uses TRBV6-1 with TRBJ1-1, with D unresolved. Germline V gene sequence: CDR1 MNHNS, CDR2 SASEGT. Trimming shortened V by 1 base and J by 5 bases, and 8 bases separated the two germline ends. The CDR3 contains 13 residues. CDR3 protein: CASSEDTWTEAFF. As DNA, the CDR3 is TGTGCCAGCAGTGAAGACACGTGGACTGAAGCTTTCTTT.

On this clonotype itself: No conserved phenylalanine or tryptophan is present at the end of the CDR3, so a read error is the likely explanation. The chain uses TRBV5-6 and TRBJ2-7; D remains ambiguous. Germline-derived CDR1 and CDR2 are SGHDT and YYEEEE. V was trimmed by 2 bases and J by 3 bases, leaving 15 bases between them. This CDR3 is 15 amino acids long. The CDR3 protein is CASSFLKAFVYEQYY. CDR3 sequence (DNA): TGTGCCAGCAGCTTTCTAAAGGCTTTCGTCTACGAGCAGTACTAC.

This clonotype was detected only a few times. A much larger clone sits a single nucleotide away, making a read error possible. This sequence joins TRBV6-2 or TRBV6-3 and TRBJ1-1; 8 nucleotides agree with TRBD1. In germline, CDR1 is MNHEY, CDR2 SVGEGT. The CDR3 runs to 13 residues. CDR3 nucleotides: TGTGTCAGCAACCAGGGGGCTGACACTGAAGCTTTCTTT. Translating it yields CVSNQGADTEAFF.

About this clonotype itself: The CDR3 ends on some other residue instead of the conserved phenylalanine or tryptophan, so this is likely a read error. No DNA is shown, since the ends of the CDR3 on it are uncertain; the CDR3 is the one TCRdb lists. The gene calls are TRBV10-3 and TRBJ2-7. The CDR3 is 15 residues long, ends included. The germline gives CDR1 ENHRY, CDR2 SYGVKD. The CDR3 loop reads CAISEGTCGSYEQYL.

This clonotype was recorded many times. The V gene is TRBV20-1, the J gene TRBJ1-2; 9 nucleotides align to TRBD1. In germline, CDR1 is DFQATT, CDR2 SNEGSKA (reference sequence). CDR3 size: 17 residues. V dropped 2 bases and J dropped 2; count of bases not matched to a gene: 12. Here the CDR3 reads CSARPPFEGQGNYGYTF. In DNA, the CDR3 is TGCAGTGCTAGACCCCCCTTTGAGGGACAGGGAAACTATGGCTACACCTTC.

V usage is TRBV28 and J usage is TRBJ2-6, with D perhaps given as TRBD1 or TRBD2 (5 bases each). CDR1 MDHEN and CDR2 SYDVKM come from the germline V gene. The V end lost 5 bases, the J end lost 13 bases, and 30 bases lay between the germline ends. The CDR3 has 18 residues. CDR3 region: CASSLLEGRHSGANVLTF. The DNA for the CDR3 is TGTGCCAGCAGTCTCTTAGAGGGGCGACACTCTGGGGCTAATGTCCTGACTTTC.

Comment on this clonotype: Sequence at one end of the junction differs from germline and may be a read error. The chain uses TRBV6-1 and TRBJ2-2; maybe TRBD1 (5 bases). This CDR3 is built from 14 residues. The germline V gene encodes CDR1 MNHNS and CDR2 SASEGT. The CDR3 region has the DNA TGTGTCAGCAGTTTACAGGCTAACACCGGGGAGCTGTTTTTT. Translation gives CVSSLQANTGELFF.

This clonotype was seen ten or more times. J is TRBJ1-6 and V is TRBV12-3 or TRBV12-4, with D possibly matching TRBD1 (5 bases). V was clipped by 6 bases and J by 7 bases, with 16 bases between them. The CDR3 sequence is 15 residues long. The CDR3 region has the DNA TGTGCCAGCAGAATCCGAGACAGCGGCAATTCACCCCTCCACTTT. This gives the protein CASRIRDSGNSPLHF.

This clonotype was observed a handful of times. A much larger clone differs from this one at a single base, so this may be a read error. The chain recombines TRBV5-4 with TRBJ2-6; no reliable D call. The CDR3 extends over 14 amino acids. The germline CDR1 and CDR2 sequences are SGHNT and YYREEE (reference sequence). The CDR3 protein is CVSKDTSGANVLTF. The CDR3 DNA sequence: TGTGTCAGTAAAGACACTTCTGGGGCCAACGTCCTGACTTTC.

This clonotype was detected many times. The CDR3 loop is CASRRAQNTEAFF. In nucleotides, the CDR3 is TGTGCCAGCAGAAGGGCCCAGAACACTGAAGCTTTCTTT. This chain uses TRBV12-3 or TRBV12-4 with TRBJ1-1; no clear D gene. Trimming cost V 6 bases and J 1 base, with 9 bases left between them. There are 13 residues in the CDR3.